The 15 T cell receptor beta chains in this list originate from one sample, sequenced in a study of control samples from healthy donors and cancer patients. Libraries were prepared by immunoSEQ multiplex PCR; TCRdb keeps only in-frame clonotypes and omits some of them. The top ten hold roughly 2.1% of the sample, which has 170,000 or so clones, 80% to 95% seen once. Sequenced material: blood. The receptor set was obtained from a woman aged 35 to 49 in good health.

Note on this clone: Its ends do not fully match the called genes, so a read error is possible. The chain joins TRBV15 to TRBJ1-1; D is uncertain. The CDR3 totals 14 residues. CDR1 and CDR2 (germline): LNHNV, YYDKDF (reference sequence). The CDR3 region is CATSRDGGNAEAFF. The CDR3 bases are TGTGCCACCAGCAGAGATGGAGGGAACGCTGAAGCTTTCTTT.

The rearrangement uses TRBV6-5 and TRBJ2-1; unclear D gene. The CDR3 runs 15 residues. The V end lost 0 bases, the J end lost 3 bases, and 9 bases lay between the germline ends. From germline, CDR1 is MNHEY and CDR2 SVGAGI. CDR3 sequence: CASSYSPDIYNEQFF. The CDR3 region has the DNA TGTGCCAGCAGTTACTCCCCTGATATCTACAATGAGCAGTTCTTC.

DNA for the CDR3: TGCGCCAGCAGTCAGCGGGCCGTGAGGGCGGGGGTCTCTGGAAACACCATATATTTT. Protein product: CASSQRAVRAGVSGNTIYF. This chain joins TRBV23-1 and TRBJ1-3; a weak D match, TRBD1 (5 bases). TRBV23-1 is designated an ORF whose function remains uncertain. The CDR3 length is 19 residues. V was cut by 3 bases and J by 0 bases, with 21 bases left in between.

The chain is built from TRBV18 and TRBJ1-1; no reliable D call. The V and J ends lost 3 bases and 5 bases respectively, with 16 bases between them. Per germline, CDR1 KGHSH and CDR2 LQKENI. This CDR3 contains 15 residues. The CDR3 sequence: CASSPTEGLTTEAFF. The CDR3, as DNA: TGTGCCAGCTCACCGACGGAGGGTCTAACAACTGAAGCTTTCTTT.

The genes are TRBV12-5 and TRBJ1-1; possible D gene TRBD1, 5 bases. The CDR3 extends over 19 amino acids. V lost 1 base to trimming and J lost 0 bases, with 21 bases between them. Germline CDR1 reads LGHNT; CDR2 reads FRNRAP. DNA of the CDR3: TGTGCTAGTGGTTTGGCCCCCCTCCACAGGAGTGACATGAACACTGAAGCTTTCTTT. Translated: CASGLAPLHRSDMNTEAFF.

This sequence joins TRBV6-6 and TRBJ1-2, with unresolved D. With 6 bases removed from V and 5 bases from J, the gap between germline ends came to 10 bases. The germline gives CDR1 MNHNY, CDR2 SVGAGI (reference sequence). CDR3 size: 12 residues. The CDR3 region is CASRREGYGYTF. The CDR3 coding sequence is TGTGCCAGCAGGCGAGAGGGATATGGCTACACCTTC.

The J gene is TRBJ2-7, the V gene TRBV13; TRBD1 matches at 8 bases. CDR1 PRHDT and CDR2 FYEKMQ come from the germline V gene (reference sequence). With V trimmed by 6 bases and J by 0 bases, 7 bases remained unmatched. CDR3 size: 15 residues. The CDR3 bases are TGTGCCAGCAGACTTGGACAGGGTAGCTCCTACGAGCAGTACTTC. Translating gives CASRLGQGSSYEQYF.

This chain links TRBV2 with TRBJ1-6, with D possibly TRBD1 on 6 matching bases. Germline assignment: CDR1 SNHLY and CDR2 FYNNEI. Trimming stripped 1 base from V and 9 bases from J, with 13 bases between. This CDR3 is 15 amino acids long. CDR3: CASSEGLQGGSPLHF. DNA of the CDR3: TGTGCCAGCAGTGAAGGGCTACAGGGTGGTTCACCCCTCCACTTT.

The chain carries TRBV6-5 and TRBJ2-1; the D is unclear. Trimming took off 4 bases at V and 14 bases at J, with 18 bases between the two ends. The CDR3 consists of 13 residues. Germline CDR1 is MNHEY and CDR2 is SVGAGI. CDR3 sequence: CASSSLTAANEFF. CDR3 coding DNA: TGTGCCAGCAGTTCCCTCACTGCCGCGAACGAGTTCTTC.

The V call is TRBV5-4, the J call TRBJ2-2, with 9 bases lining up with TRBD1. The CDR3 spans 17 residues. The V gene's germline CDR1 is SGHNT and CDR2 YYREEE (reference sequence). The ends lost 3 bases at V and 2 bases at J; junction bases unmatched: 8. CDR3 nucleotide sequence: TGTGCCAGCAGCTCGCGGACAGGGGCGAGTAACACCGGGGAGCTGTTTTTT. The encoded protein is CASSSRTGASNTGELFF.

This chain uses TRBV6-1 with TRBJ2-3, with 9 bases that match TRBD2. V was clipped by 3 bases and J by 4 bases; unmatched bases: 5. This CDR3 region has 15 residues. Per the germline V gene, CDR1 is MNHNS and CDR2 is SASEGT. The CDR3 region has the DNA TGTGCCAGCAGTGAGGGGGCGGGGGGGGCAGATACGCAGTATTTT. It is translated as CASSEGAGGADTQYF.

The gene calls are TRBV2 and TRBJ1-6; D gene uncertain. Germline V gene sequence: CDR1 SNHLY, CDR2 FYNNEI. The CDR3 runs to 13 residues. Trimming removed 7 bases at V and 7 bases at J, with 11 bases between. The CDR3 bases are TGTGCCAGCAAGTCGGCACGAAATTCACCCCTCCACTTT. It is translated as CASKSARNSPLHF.

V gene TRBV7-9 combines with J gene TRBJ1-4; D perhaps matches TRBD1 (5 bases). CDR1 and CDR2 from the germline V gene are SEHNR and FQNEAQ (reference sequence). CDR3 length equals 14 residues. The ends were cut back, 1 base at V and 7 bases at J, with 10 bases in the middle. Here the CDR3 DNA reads TGTGCCAGCAGCTTAGAAGGGGCGGCTGAAAAACTGTTTTTT. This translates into CASSLEGAAEKLFF.

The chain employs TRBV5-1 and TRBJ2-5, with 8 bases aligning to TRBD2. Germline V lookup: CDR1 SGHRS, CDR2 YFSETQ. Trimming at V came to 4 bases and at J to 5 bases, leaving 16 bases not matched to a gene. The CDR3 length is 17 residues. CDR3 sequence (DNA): TGCGCCAGCAGCCCTGCTCGCGGGGGGTACGCGGGGGAGACCCAGTACTTC. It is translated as CASSPARGGYAGETQYF.

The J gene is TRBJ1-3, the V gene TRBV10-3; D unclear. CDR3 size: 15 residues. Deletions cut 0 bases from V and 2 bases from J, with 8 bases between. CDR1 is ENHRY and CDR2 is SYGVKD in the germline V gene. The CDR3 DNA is TGTGCCATCAGTGAGTCGAAGAGGCCTGGAAACACCATATATTTT. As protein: CAISESKRPGNTIYF.